Shown below are 3 T cell receptor beta chains from a single sample sequenced in a study of blood T cell repertoires in COVID-19. Profiling relied on immunoSEQ multiplex PCR, and the TCRdb table lists in-frame clones only, not all of them. The sample yields over 85,000 clones, about nine tenths seen once. What was sequenced was peripheral blood. These receptors were taken from a woman of 80 years or more with acute or convalescent COVID-19.

V usage is TRBV19 and J usage is TRBJ2-3; 10 nucleotides align to TRBD2. Trimming cost V 4 bases and J 3 bases; bases outside gene matches: 4. The CDR3 sequence is 15 residues long. Looked up from germline, CDR1 is LNHDA and CDR2 is SQIVND (reference sequence). As DNA, the CDR3 is TGTGCCAGTAGTAAGCTAGCGGGAGAGACAGATACGCAGTATTTT. Translation: CASSKLAGETDTQYF.

This clone came up once. The chain combines TRBV19 with TRBJ2-1; possibly TRBD2 for D (6 bases). The CDR3 spans 15 residues. Between the trimmed V and J ends, which lost 5 bases and 1 base, there was a span of 12 bases. The germline gives CDR1 LNHDA, CDR2 SQIVND (reference sequence). The CDR3 loop reads CASSAGPPSYNEQFF. CDR3 nucleotides: TGTGCCAGTAGTGCGGGACCCCCTTCCTACAATGAGCAGTTCTTC. Filled out from reference TRBV19 and TRBJ2-1, the complete variable domain reads DGGITQSPKYLFRKEGQNVTLSCEQNLNHDAMYWYRQDPGQGLRLIYYSQIVNDFQKGDIAEGYSVSREKKESFPLTVTSAQKNPTAFYLCASSAGPPSYNEQFFGPGTRLTVL.

The rearrangement links TRBV11-2 to TRBJ2-1; 11 nucleotides line up with TRBD2. Trimming removed 1 base from V and 9 bases from J; junction bases left unmatched: 5. The CDR3 has 15 amino acids. Looked up from germline, CDR1 is SGHAT and CDR2 is FQNNGV. CDR3 residues: CASSLVAGGPGEQFF. For the CDR3, the DNA is TGTGCCAGCAGCTTAGTAGCGGGAGGGCCTGGTGAGCAGTTCTTC.